This TCR beta chain was captured by sequencing in a study of OX40 agonist ivuxolimab in advanced cancers. Overall study context: The dose of intravenous ivuxolimab that patients received every 2 weeks ranged from 0.01 to 10 mg/kg. Three patients, one with hepatocellular carcinoma and two with cutaneous melanoma, responded partially.

V lost 3 bases to trimming and J lost 3 bases, with 14 bases between them. Germline CDR1 is SNHLY and CDR2 is FYNNEI. This CDR3 has 15 residues. Study results and limitations: Certain nonresponders additionally had low normalized T-cell clonal expansion. Expanded clones were, on average, more numerous in CD8+ T cells than in CD4+.

Clones were sequenced by immunoSEQ multiplex PCR, and TCRdb holds only the in-frame ones, with some missing. The sample contains under 50,000 clones, about nine tenths of which appear only once. On this clone: Its antigen is as yet unknown.

The starting material was CD4+ or CD8+ T cells sorted from blood, obtained in a trial of the OX40 agonist ivuxolimab. The sequence was collected from an adult with an advanced solid tumor such as melanoma, head and neck, liver or kidney cancer. V and J are TRBV2 and TRBJ1-2, with TRBD1 as a possible D gene (5 bases). The CDR3 DNA is TGTGCCAGCAGTGACCCAGTGGGGGGGTACTATGGCTACACCTTC. This codes for CASSDPVGGYYGYTF.